The present TCR beta chain was sequenced within a study of post-analysis software for immune sequencing data. Notes on the study in general: Samples made in the same batch grouped tightly together by F measure. In patients, five or six TRBV segments were more frequent than in controls, with TRBV5-6, TRBV5-1 and TRBV20-1 among them. Compared against controls, patients with multiple sclerosis displayed significantly lower normalized Chao1 diversity.

Tagging with unique molecular identifiers was a feature of the TCR beta cDNA libraries. Out of roughly 0.95 to 11 million T cells, a few hundred thousand cDNA molecules were generated. One entry per CDR3 protein results from TCRdb running MiXCR on the PCR reads. This table has some 800,000 distinct CDR3 sequences, around 42% appearing once. Trimming removed 6 bases from V and 7 bases from J, with 16 bases in between. CDR1 is MNHEY, CDR2 SVGAGI, per germline. The CDR3 runs 14 residues. A remark on this clonotype: Antigen: not known.

This rearrangement joins TRBV6-5 to TRBJ2-4, with D possibly being TRBD1 (6 bases). This sequence originates from a girl aged 10 to 17 with multiple sclerosis. Material for sequencing was blood. The CDR3 is CASSQTMDSNIQYF. In nucleotides, the CDR3 is TGTGCCAGCAGCCAAACTATGGACAGCAACATTCAGTACTTC.